Shown below are 28 T cell receptor beta chains from a single sample sequenced in a study of human T cells and chemical hapten exposure. The time point was: patch test 3, about 24 weeks after DPC sensitization. Stated treatment: therapeutic diphenylcyclopropenone sensitization with weekly scalp DPC. TCRdb reanalysed the RACE reads using MiXCR and keeps one entry per CDR3 protein. The sample has around 85,000 distinct CDR3 sequences; roughly 13% are singletons. Sequences were derived from whole blood, sampled in connection with sensitization to the hapten diphenylcyclopropenone (DPC). These receptors were obtained from a woman aged 45-65 years with alopecia areata. Some clones in this sample may be carry-over from other donors' samples.

This clonotype appeared many times. The chain carries TRBV7-9 and TRBJ1-6, with D uncertain. CDR3 length: 15 amino acids. V dropped 4 bases and J dropped 7 bases, with 14 bases sitting between them. Looked up from germline, CDR1 is SEHNR and CDR2 is FQNEAQ (reference sequence). The CDR3 sequence is CASSSLWMLNSPLHF. CDR3 nucleotides: TGTGCCAGCAGCTCCTTATGGATGCTAAATTCACCCCTCCACTTT.

Notes on this clonotype: This may arise from a read error, as a much more abundant clone is one base away. The rearrangement uses TRBV11-2 and TRBJ2-1; D is possibly TRBD1 or TRBD2 (5 bases each). The germline V gene has CDR1 SGHAT and CDR2 FQNNGV. The CDR3 has 14 amino acids. CDR3 sequence: CASSYRGSNNEQFF. CDR3 nucleotide sequence: TGTGCCAGCAGCTATCGGGGCTCCAACAATGAGCAGTTCTTC.

The chain recombines TRBV6-6 with TRBJ2-3; D is uncertain. The V end was cut by 7 bases, the J end by 7 bases, with 15 bases between. Germline-derived CDR1 and CDR2 are MNHNY and SVGAGI (reference sequence). This CDR3 has 13 amino acids. CDR3: CASKVTASHTQYF. In DNA, the CDR3 is TGTGCCAGCAAAGTAACAGCCAGCCATACGCAGTATTTT.

This clonotype was seen more than once but under ten times. CDR3 region: CASSYTLGTEAFF. The CDR3 DNA follows: TGTGCCAGCAGCTATACCCTTGGGACTGAAGCTTTCTTT. The chain is built from TRBV13 and TRBJ1-1; D not resolved. The V end was cut by 4 bases, the J end by 5 bases, with 11 bases between. Germline CDR1 is PRHDT and CDR2 is FYEKMQ (reference sequence). CDR3 length: 13 residues.

This clonotype was counted ten times or more. V gene TRBV6-6 combines with J gene TRBJ1-2; D not resolved. The V gene's germline CDR1 is MNHNY and CDR2 SVGAGI (reference sequence). V lost 6 bases and J lost 6, with 11 bases in between. The CDR3 covers 12 residues. CDR3 loop: CASRWTEDGYTF. DNA for the CDR3: TGTGCCAGCAGGTGGACTGAAGATGGCTACACCTTC.

In its sample, this clonotype was seen a few times. The chain has TRBV27 and TRBJ2-3; no reliable D call. This CDR3 is built from 13 residues. Germline V gene sequence: CDR1 MNHEY, CDR2 SMNVEV (reference sequence). Trimming shortened V by 6 bases and J by 3 bases, and 10 bases separated the two germline ends. In nucleotides, the CDR3 is TGTGCCAGCAGATTCCTGGGGACAGATACGCAGTATTTT. It codes for CASRFLGTDTQYF.

This clonotype appeared a few times. V gene TRBV6-5 combines with J gene TRBJ2-7; a possible D gene is TRBD2 (6 bases). This CDR3 spans 14 amino acids. V dropped 5 bases and J dropped 5 bases, with 16 bases sitting between them. The germline V gene has CDR1 MNHEY and CDR2 SVGAGI. Here the CDR3 reads CASSTLGGIDEQYF. CDR3 nucleotides: TGTGCCAGCAGTACTCTAGGCGGGATCGACGAGCAGTACTTC.

The rearrangement uses TRBV5-1 and TRBJ1-1, with D possibly TRBD1 on 6 matching bases. The CDR3 spans 14 residues. V lost 1 base and J lost 5, with 12 bases in between. The germline V gene encodes CDR1 SGHRS and CDR2 YFSETQ. The CDR3 sequence: CASSLWGPGTEAFF. The CDR3 DNA sequence: TGCGCCAGCAGCTTGTGGGGGCCGGGGACTGAAGCTTTCTTT.

The table lists this clonotype with many counts. The rearrangement links TRBV29-1 to TRBJ2-2; D gene unclear. Germline V gives CDR1 SQVTM, CDR2 ANQGSEA. The CDR3 is 13 amino acids. V lost 4 bases to trimming and J lost 5 bases, with 11 bases between them. The CDR3 DNA follows: TGCAGCGTTGGCGGTGCCGGGACCGGGGAGCTGTTTTTT. Residues: CSVGGAGTGELFF.

In its sample, this clonotype was seen a few times. J is TRBJ2-1 and V is TRBV11-2; 10 bases fit TRBD2. CDR1 and CDR2 from the germline V gene are SGHAT and FQNNGV. The CDR3 has 17 amino acids. V lost 1 base, J lost 1 base, and 4 bases stayed unmatched. This CDR3 is CASSLAPGLASYNEQFF. The DNA of the CDR3 is TGTGCCAGCAGCTTAGCCCCGGGACTAGCGTCCTACAATGAGCAGTTCTTC.

The rearrangement joins TRBV7-9 to TRBJ1-4; 8 nucleotides line up with TRBD1. Germline V gives CDR1 SEHNR, CDR2 FQNEAQ (reference sequence). With 5 bases clipped from V and 5 bases from J, the junction kept 7 bases outside the gene matches. The length of the CDR3 is 15 residues. The CDR3 sequence is CASSRPGQANEKLFF. The CDR3 DNA is TGTGCCAGCAGCCGGCCGGGACAGGCCAATGAAAAACTGTTTTTT.

This clonotype was counted many times. The DNA of the CDR3 is TGCAGCGTCCGGACAGGATTTTCCTATGGCTACACCTTC. It is translated as CSVRTGFSYGYTF. The genes are TRBV29-1 and TRBJ1-2; TRBD1 agrees at 7 bases. This CDR3 is 13 amino acids long. Trimming took 6 bases from V and 4 from J; bases not matched to a gene: 8. CDR1 and CDR2 from the germline V gene are SQVTM and ANQGSEA.

This chain uses TRBV3-1 with TRBJ1-5; no clear D gene. Germline CDR1 and CDR2: LGHDT and YNNKEL (reference sequence). The ends were cut back, 1 base at V and 3 bases at J, with 7 bases in the middle. The length of the CDR3 is 14 residues. The CDR3 DNA follows: TGTGCCAGCAGCCAAGTACGGAACAATCAGCCCCAGCATTTT. It translates to CASSQVRNNQPQHF. Using reference TRBV3-1 and TRBJ1-5 for the parts outside the CDR3, the full variable domain is DTAVSQTPKYLVTQMGNDKSIKCEQNLGHDTMYWYKQDSKKFLKIMFSYNNKELIINETVPNRFSPKSPDKAHLNLHINSLELGDSAVYFCASSQVRNNQPQHFGDGTRLSIL.

This clonotype was seen many times. The J gene is TRBJ1-4, the V gene TRBV25-1; 9 bases map to TRBD1. V lost 6 bases and J lost 8; bases outside the gene matches: 10. Germline V CDR1 and CDR2: MGHDK, SYGVNS. The CDR3 length is 15 residues. DNA of the CDR3: TGTGCCAGCAGCCGACAAGGACAGGGGTACGAAAAACTGTTTTTT. It specifies CASSRQGQGYEKLFF.

The chain recombines TRBV5-5 with TRBJ2-7; 12 positions match TRBD2. V was pared by 0 bases and J by 3 bases, with 10 bases of the junction left unmatched. Germline-derived CDR1 and CDR2 are SGHKS and YYEKEE (reference sequence). The CDR3 loop spans 18 amino acids. The CDR3 loop reads CASSLGLTLLAGGYEQYF. CDR3 coding DNA: TGTGCCAGCAGCTTGGGCCTGACCTTACTAGCGGGAGGCTACGAGCAGTACTTC.

V usage is TRBV11-2 and J usage is TRBJ2-7, with D unclear. The CDR3 contains 17 residues. V lost 0 bases and J lost 3, with 18 bases in between. The V gene's germline CDR1 is SGHAT and CDR2 FQNNGV. The CDR3 coding sequence is TGTGCCAGCAGCTTAGATTCCGCATCTCGGAGTAGCTACGAGCAGTACTTC. The encoded protein is CASSLDSASRSSYEQYF.

This chain joins TRBV9 and TRBJ2-6, with D unresolved. The CDR3 is 14 residues long. V was trimmed by 3 bases and J by 2 bases, leaving 6 bases between them. Germline loops: CDR1 SGDLS, CDR2 YYNGEE. CDR3 DNA sequence: TGTGCCAGCAGCGCCCCTGCTGGGGCCAACGTCCTGACTTTC. Amino acids: CASSAPAGANVLTF.

The chain recombines TRBV29-1 with TRBJ2-6, with 8 bases lining up with TRBD2. From germline, CDR1 is SQVTM and CDR2 ANQGSEA. Trimming removed 3 bases from V and 4 bases from J; junction bases left unmatched: 5. The CDR3 has 15 residues. CDR3 region: CSVEDSGSGANVLTF. The CDR3 bases are TGCAGCGTTGAGGACAGCGGGAGCGGGGCCAACGTCCTGACTTTC.

Many counts were recorded for this clonotype. This sequence joins TRBV2 and TRBJ2-1; D remains unclear. This CDR3 is built from 11 residues. Germline values: CDR1 SNHLY, CDR2 FYNNEI. Trimming cost V 6 bases and J 4 bases, with 4 bases left between them. The CDR3 region is CASSVYNEQFF. CDR3 DNA: TGTGCCAGCAGCGTTTACAATGAGCAGTTCTTC.

This clonotype was detected ten times or more. The V gene is TRBV28, the J gene TRBJ1-1, with no clear D. The CDR3 totals 13 residues. V gave up 2 bases and J gave up 1 base, with 5 bases separating them. From germline, CDR1 is MDHEN and CDR2 SYDVKM. DNA for the CDR3: TGTGCCAGCAGTTTAAAGTCGAACACTGAAGCTTTCTTT. Translating gives CASSLKSNTEAFF.

A word on this clonotype: This may be a read error: a much more frequent sequence differs by one nucleotide. The V call is TRBV20-1, the J call TRBJ1-2; D not certain. Germline values: CDR1 DFQATT, CDR2 SNEGSKA (reference sequence). The ends were cut back, 7 bases at V and 2 bases at J, with 11 bases in the middle. The CDR3 has 12 amino acids. This CDR3 is CSVEAPNYGYTF. In DNA, the CDR3 is TGCAGTGTCGAAGCACCCAACTATGGCTACACCTTC.

This clonotype came up many times. The chain employs TRBV12-3 or TRBV12-4 and TRBJ1-1; D is undetermined. Trimming shortened V by 9 bases and J by 6 bases, and 17 bases separated the two germline ends. This CDR3 contains 13 residues. The CDR3 DNA reads TGTGCCAGTCAATTCAGGAATTTCGCTGAAGCTTTCTTT. It specifies CASQFRNFAEAFF.

This clonotype has more than one count but fewer than ten. The chain links TRBV10-1 to TRBJ2-2; no clear D. The V end lost 6 bases, the J end lost 5 bases, and 10 bases lay between the germline ends. Germline V gives CDR1 WNHNN, CDR2 SYGVQD (reference sequence). CDR3 length: 13 residues. DNA of the CDR3: TGCGCCAGCAGCGCCGTCCTTACCGGGGAGCTGTTTTTT. Translated, it gives CASSAVLTGELFF.

A few counts support this clonotype. This rearrangement joins TRBV29-1 to TRBJ1-1, with D perhaps matching TRBD1 (6 bases). The V and J ends lost 1 base and 1 base respectively, with 7 bases between them. This CDR3 is built from 13 residues. Per germline, CDR1 SQVTM and CDR2 ANQGSEA. The CDR3 is CSVEAGQNTEAFF. Written as DNA, the CDR3 is TGCAGCGTTGAAGCGGGACAGAACACTGAAGCTTTCTTT.

This clonotype was recorded only once. This clone may be a read error of a much larger clone one base away. The chain recombines TRBV11-2 with TRBJ2-7, with D possibly matching TRBD2 (5 bases). CDR1 and CDR2 (germline): SGHAT, FQNNGV. The CDR3 runs to 15 residues. Trimming stripped 0 bases from V and 6 bases from J, with 15 bases between. This chain's CDR3 is CASSLDPRRESEQYF. The CDR3 DNA is TGTGCCAGCAGCTTAGATCCCCGTAGGGAGTCCGAGCAGTACTTC. Full variable domain (outside the CDR3, taken from reference TRBV11-2 and TRBJ2-7): EAGVAQSPRYKIIEKRQSVAFWCNPISGHATLYWYQQILGQGPKLLIQFQNNGVVDDSQLPKDRFSAERLKGVDSTLKIQPAKLEDSAVYLCASSLDPRRESEQYFGPGTRLTVT.

This clonotype turned up a few times. The chain has TRBV5-1 and TRBJ2-4; TRBD1 is a possible D gene (5 bases). V was shortened by 5 bases and J by 8 bases, with 8 bases between the two germline ends. The CDR3 has 11 amino acids. In germline, CDR1 is SGHRS, CDR2 YFSETQ. In nucleotides, the CDR3 is TGCGCCAGCAGGGGGCTAGACATTCAGTACTTC. Protein sequence: CASRGLDIQYF.

This clonotype was observed at least ten times. V gene TRBV7-2 combines with J gene TRBJ2-3, with 9 bases matching TRBD2. After removal of 1 base from V and 1 base from J, the junction contained 3 bases not matched to a gene. The CDR3 loop spans 16 amino acids. Per the germline V gene, CDR1 is SGHTA and CDR2 is FQGNSA. CDR3 loop: CASSLVRTSGTDTQYF. The CDR3 bases are TGTGCCAGCAGCTTAGTAAGGACTAGCGGCACAGATACGCAGTATTTT.

This clonotype was counted a few times. V and J are TRBV29-1 and TRBJ2-7; 7 bases are a match to TRBD2. Germline V gene lookup returns CDR1 SQVTM and CDR2 ANQGSEA. J lost 0 bases, V lost 4 bases, and 6 bases had no gene match. This CDR3 comprises 14 residues. The DNA of the CDR3 is TGCAGCGTTGTTGGGGCGGGAGTCTCCTACGAGCAGTACTTC. As protein: CSVVGAGVSYEQYF.